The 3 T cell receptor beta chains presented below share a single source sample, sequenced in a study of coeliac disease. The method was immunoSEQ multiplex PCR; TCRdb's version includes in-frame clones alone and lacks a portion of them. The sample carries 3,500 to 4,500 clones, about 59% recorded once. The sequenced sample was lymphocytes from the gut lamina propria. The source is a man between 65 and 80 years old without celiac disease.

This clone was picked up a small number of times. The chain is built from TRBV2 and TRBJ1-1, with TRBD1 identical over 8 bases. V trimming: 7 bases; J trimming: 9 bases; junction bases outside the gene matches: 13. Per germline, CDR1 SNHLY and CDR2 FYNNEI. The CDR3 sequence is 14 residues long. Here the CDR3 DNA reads TGTGCCAGCACCAGAGACAGGGGATTAACCCAAGCTTTCTTT. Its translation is CASTRDRGLTQAFF.

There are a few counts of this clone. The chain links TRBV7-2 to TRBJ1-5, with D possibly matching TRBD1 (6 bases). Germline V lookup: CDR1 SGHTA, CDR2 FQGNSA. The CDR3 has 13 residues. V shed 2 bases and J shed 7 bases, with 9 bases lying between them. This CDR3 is CASSLRGAQPQHF. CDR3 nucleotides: TGTGCCAGCAGCTTACGGGGGGCCCAGCCCCAGCATTTT.

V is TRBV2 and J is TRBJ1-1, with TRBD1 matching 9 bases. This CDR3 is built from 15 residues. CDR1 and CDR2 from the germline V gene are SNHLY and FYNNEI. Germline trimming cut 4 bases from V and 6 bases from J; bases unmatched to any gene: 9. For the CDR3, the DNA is TGTGCCAGCAGTGGCGAACAGACAGGGGGGTCTGAAGCTTTCTTT. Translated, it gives CASSGEQTGGSEAFF.